Listed below are T cell receptor beta chains from one sample, sequenced in a study of shared clonotypes between healthy human individuals. TCRdb's table, derived via immunoSEQ multiplex PCR, lists solely in-frame clones and lacks some. The table lists fewer than 600,000 clones, roughly 79% of them singletons. The specimen sequenced was PBMCs. These TCRs come from a woman in her thirties or forties in good health. Some clones in this sample may be carry-over from other donors' samples. The CDR3 runs from the conserved cysteine through the conserved F or W. The D gene is left open where the match is weak. Expanded clones are given a class, and other clones once, few, many or no size at all.

j_call: TRBJ2-1
v_call: TRBV10-2
clone_size: NA
d_call: TRBD2
cdr3_aa: CASNPPPAGGNEQFF
cdr3_nt: TGCGCCAGCAATCCCCCCCCCGCGGGAGGCAATGAGCAGTTCTTC

j_call: TRBJ2-1
v_call: TRBV6-1
clone_size: once
d_call: NA
cdr3_aa: CASRRGDEQFF
cdr3_nt: TGTGCCAGCAGGAGGGGGGATGAGCAGTTCTTC

j_call: TRBJ2-2
v_call: TRBV30
clone_size: NA
d_call: NA
cdr3_aa: CAWSNRKGWTGELFF
cdr3_nt: TGTGCCTGGAGTAACAGGAAGGGGTGGACCGGGGAGCTGTTTTTT

j_call: TRBJ2-5
v_call: TRBV9
clone_size: NA
d_call: TRBD2
cdr3_aa: CASSPSGSVGETQYF
cdr3_nt: TGTGCCAGCAGCCCTAGCGGGAGCGTGGGAGAGACCCAGTACTTC

j_call: TRBJ2-5
v_call: TRBV28
clone_size: NA
d_call: NA
cdr3_aa: CASSPRPETQYF
cdr3_nt: TGTGCCAGCAGTCCCCGGCCGGAGACCCAGTACTTC

j_call: TRBJ1-5
v_call: TRBV30
clone_size: NA
d_call: TRBD1
cdr3_aa: CAWSTGGQPQHF
cdr3_nt: TGTGCCTGGAGTACAGGGGGTCAGCCCCAGCATTTT

j_call: TRBJ2-7
v_call: TRBV5-1
clone_size: NA
d_call: NA
cdr3_aa: CASSLGAPSSYEQYF
cdr3_nt: TGCGCCAGCAGCTTGGGGGCGCCGAGCTCCTACGAGCAGTACTTC

j_call: TRBJ2-2
v_call: TRBV15
clone_size: NA
d_call: NA
cdr3_aa: CATSPGRNTGELFF
cdr3_nt: TGTGCCACCAGCCCGGGCAGAAACACCGGGGAGCTGTTTTTT

j_call: TRBJ2-7
v_call: TRBV11-2
clone_size: NA
d_call: NA
cdr3_aa: CASSRGTPTETYEQYF
cdr3_nt: TGTGCCAGCAGCCGGGGGACCCCGACGGAGACCTACGAGCAGTACTTC

j_call: TRBJ2-3
v_call: TRBV5-1
clone_size: NA
d_call: NA
cdr3_aa: CASTQRTGTDTQYF
cdr3_nt: TGCGCCAGCACCCAAAGAACTGGCACAGATACGCAGTATTTT

j_call: TRBJ1-5
v_call: TRBV6-6
clone_size: NA
d_call: NA
cdr3_aa: CASSYSRGFNQPQHF
cdr3_nt: TGTGCCAGCAGTTACTCCCGGGGTTTCAATCAGCCCCAGCATTTT

j_call: TRBJ1-4
v_call: TRBV15
clone_size: many
d_call: NA
cdr3_aa: CATSRDRTPRSANEKLFF
cdr3_nt: TGTGCCACCAGCAGAGATCGGACCCCACGGTCAGCTAATGAAAAACTGTTTTTT

j_call: TRBJ2-2
v_call: TRBV2
clone_size: NA
d_call: NA
cdr3_aa: CASSEFRVDTGELFF
cdr3_nt: TGTGCCAGCAGTGAGTTTAGGGTGGACACCGGGGAGCTGTTTTTT

j_call: TRBJ2-5
v_call: TRBV9
clone_size: NA
d_call: NA
cdr3_aa: CASSVGQQETQYF
cdr3_nt: TGTGCCAGCAGCGTCGGACAGCAAGAGACCCAGTACTTC

j_call: TRBJ1-4
v_call: TRBV18
clone_size: few
d_call: NA
cdr3_aa: CASSPGQLGEKLFF
cdr3_nt: TGTGCCAGCTCACCGGGGCAACTCGGTGAAAAACTGTTTTTT

j_call: TRBJ2-1
v_call: TRBV4-1
clone_size: medium-sized
d_call: TRBD2
cdr3_aa: CASSPGLAGENEQFF
cdr3_nt: TGCGCCAGCAGCCCGGGACTAGCGGGAGAGAATGAGCAGTTCTTC

j_call: TRBJ2-7
v_call: TRBV7-9
clone_size: NA
d_call: NA
cdr3_aa: CASSRTGHGPLSHYEQYF
cdr3_nt: TGTGCCAGCAGTCGGACGGGCCACGGACCTTTATCCCACTACGAGCAGTACTTC

j_call: TRBJ2-7
v_call: TRBV6-1
clone_size: NA
d_call: TRBD2
cdr3_aa: CASKRLAGGPYEQYF
cdr3_nt: TGTGCCAGCAAACGTCTAGCGGGAGGCCCCTACGAGCAGTACTTC

j_call: TRBJ2-3
v_call: TRBV7-8
clone_size: NA
d_call: NA
cdr3_aa: CASSLALWGDTQYF
cdr3_nt: TGTGCCAGCAGCTTAGCTCTCTGGGGAGATACGCAGTATTTT

j_call: TRBJ2-5
v_call: TRBV4-1
clone_size: NA
d_call: TRBD2
cdr3_aa: CASSQYKGLAGGETQYF
cdr3_nt: TGCGCCAGCAGCCAATACAAGGGCCTAGCGGGCGGGGAGACCCAGTACTTC

j_call: TRBJ2-6
v_call: TRBV27
clone_size: NA
d_call: TRBD1
cdr3_aa: CASSLMGQGLSGANVLTF
cdr3_nt: TGTGCCAGCAGTTTAATGGGACAGGGCCTCTCTGGGGCCAACGTCCTGACTTTC

j_call: TRBJ1-1
v_call: TRBV4-1
clone_size: NA
d_call: TRBD1
cdr3_aa: CASNSQGLVLGTEAFF
cdr3_nt: TGCGCCAGCAACTCACAGGGGCTGGTTTTAGGCACTGAAGCTTTCTTT

j_call: TRBJ2-2
v_call: TRBV7-3
clone_size: NA
d_call: TRBD1
cdr3_aa: CASSYSGTASTGELFF
cdr3_nt: TGTGCCAGCAGTTACTCCGGGACAGCTAGTACCGGGGAGCTGTTTTTT

j_call: TRBJ2-5
v_call: TRBV15
clone_size: once
d_call: NA
cdr3_aa: CATSRDGQKETQYF
cdr3_nt: TGTGCCACCAGCAGGGATGGACAGAAAGAGACCCAGTACTTC

j_call: TRBJ2-1
v_call: TRBV28
clone_size: few
d_call: NA
cdr3_aa: CVAGSSYNEQFF
cdr3_nt: TGTGTCGCCGGTAGCTCCTACAATGAGCAGTTCTTC

j_call: TRBJ1-1
v_call: TRBV6-1
clone_size: once
d_call: TRBD1
cdr3_aa: CASETGTEATEAFF
cdr3_nt: TGTGCCAGCGAAACCGGGACAGAGGCCACTGAAGCTTTCTTT

j_call: TRBJ1-3
v_call: TRBV7-2
clone_size: NA
d_call: NA
cdr3_aa: CASSLEVFGNTIYF
cdr3_nt: TGTGCCAGCAGCTTAGAGGTGTTTGGAAACACCATATATTTT

j_call: TRBJ2-7
v_call: TRBV7-8
clone_size: NA
d_call: NA
cdr3_aa: CASGSGNSYEQYF
cdr3_nt: TGTGCCAGCGGATCCGGGAACTCCTACGAGCAGTACTTC

j_call: TRBJ1-1
v_call: TRBV9
clone_size: once
d_call: NA
cdr3_aa: CASSVSPSWNTEAFF
cdr3_nt: TGTGCCAGCAGCGTCAGTCCCTCCTGGAACACTGAAGCTTTCTTT

j_call: TRBJ1-4
v_call: TRBV6-5
clone_size: NA
d_call: NA
cdr3_aa: CASSCPEWGNEKLFF
cdr3_nt: TGTGCCAGCAGTTGTCCTGAATGGGGAAATGAAAAACTGTTTTTT

j_call: TRBJ1-1
v_call: TRBV5-6
clone_size: many
d_call: TRBD1
cdr3_aa: CASSPFDTGEGPEAFF
cdr3_nt: TGTGCCAGCAGCCCATTCGATACAGGGGAGGGTCCTGAAGCTTTCTTT

j_call: TRBJ2-7
v_call: TRBV27
clone_size: NA
d_call: TRBD2
cdr3_aa: CASSLSSGAYEQYF
cdr3_nt: TGTGCCAGCAGTTTATCAAGCGGGGCCTACGAGCAGTACTTC

j_call: TRBJ2-7
v_call: TRBV19
clone_size: NA
d_call: TRBD1
cdr3_aa: CASSRDSVGEQYF
cdr3_nt: TGTGCCAGTTCCCGGGACAGTGTCGGCGAGCAGTACTTC

j_call: TRBJ2-1
v_call: TRBV30
clone_size: NA
d_call: NA
cdr3_aa: CAWSVGLASYNEQFF
cdr3_nt: TGTGCCTGGAGTGTAGGGCTTGCCTCCTACAATGAGCAGTTCTTC

j_call: TRBJ2-7
v_call: TRBV29-1
clone_size: many
d_call: NA
cdr3_aa: CSVTEYEQYF
cdr3_nt: TGCAGCGTAACAGAGTACGAGCAGTACTTC

j_call: TRBJ2-7
v_call: TRBV2
clone_size: NA
d_call: TRBD2
cdr3_aa: CASRESGGPTYEQYF
cdr3_nt: TGTGCCAGCAGGGAGAGCGGGGGACCCACCTACGAGCAGTACTTC

j_call: TRBJ2-7
v_call: TRBV28
clone_size: NA
d_call: TRBD1
cdr3_aa: CASTPGGVGYEQYF
cdr3_nt: TGTGCCAGCACCCCAGGGGGCGTCGGCTACGAGCAGTACTTC

j_call: TRBJ1-3
v_call: TRBV18
clone_size: NA
d_call: NA
cdr3_aa: CASSPPHVISGNTIYF
cdr3_nt: TGTGCCAGCTCACCACCGCACGTTATCTCTGGAAACACCATATATTTT

j_call: TRBJ2-7
v_call: TRBV27
clone_size: NA
d_call: TRBD1
cdr3_aa: CASSSKGQSYEQYF
cdr3_nt: TGTGCCAGCAGTTCTAAGGGACAGTCCTACGAGCAGTACTTC

j_call: TRBJ1-3
v_call: TRBV28
clone_size: few
d_call: NA
cdr3_aa: CASRSREPGNTIYF
cdr3_nt: TGTGCCAGCAGGTCCCGAGAGCCTGGAAACACCATATATTTT

j_call: TRBJ2-3
v_call: TRBV7-3
clone_size: few
d_call: NA
cdr3_aa: CASSLTVVGTQYF
cdr3_nt: TGTGCCAGCAGCTTAACGGTAGTAGGTACGCAGTATTTT

j_call: TRBJ1-2
v_call: TRBV28
clone_size: NA
d_call: NA
cdr3_aa: CASSPPGHAGGYTF
cdr3_nt: TGTGCCAGCAGTCCACCGGGACATGCGGGGGGCTACACCTTC

j_call: TRBJ2-7
v_call: TRBV28
clone_size: NA
d_call: NA
cdr3_aa: CASGGAGVLYEQYF
cdr3_nt: TGTGCCAGCGGGGGCGCGGGCGTGCTCTACGAGCAGTACTTC

j_call: TRBJ2-7
v_call: TRBV6-5
clone_size: NA
d_call: NA
cdr3_aa: CASSYAGGTYF
cdr3_nt: TGTGCCAGCAGTTACGCAGGGGGGACGTACTTC

j_call: TRBJ2-3
v_call: TRBV9
clone_size: NA
d_call: TRBD2
cdr3_aa: CASSKVGGRTDTQYF
cdr3_nt: TGTGCCAGCAGCAAAGTGGGGGGGAGGACAGATACGCAGTATTTT

j_call: TRBJ2-6
v_call: TRBV18
clone_size: few
d_call: TRBD2
cdr3_aa: CASSRGLAGSGANVLTF
cdr3_nt: TGTGCCAGCTCTCGGGGACTAGCGGGCTCTGGGGCCAACGTCCTGACTTTC

j_call: TRBJ1-2
v_call: TRBV28
clone_size: few
d_call: NA
cdr3_aa: CASSRARNLGYTF
cdr3_nt: TGTGCCAGCAGTCGAGCCAGAAACCTTGGCTACACCTTC

j_call: TRBJ2-7
v_call: TRBV7-8
clone_size: NA
d_call: TRBD2
cdr3_aa: CASSPRLAGSYEQYF
cdr3_nt: TGTGCCAGCAGCCCAAGGCTAGCGGGAAGCTACGAGCAGTACTTC

j_call: TRBJ2-1
v_call: TRBV9
clone_size: NA
d_call: NA
cdr3_aa: CASTEGGGAYNEQFF
cdr3_nt: TGTGCCAGCACCGAGGGGGGCGGAGCCTACAATGAGCAGTTCTTC

j_call: TRBJ2-3
v_call: TRBV7-2
clone_size: NA
d_call: NA
cdr3_aa: CASSLEWTIGADTQYF
cdr3_nt: TGTGCCAGCAGCTTGGAGTGGACTATCGGTGCCGATACGCAGTATTTT

j_call: TRBJ1-5
v_call: TRBV27
clone_size: NA
d_call: NA
cdr3_aa: CASRGLEGDQPQHF
cdr3_nt: TGTGCCAGCAGGGGGCTAGAGGGGGATCAGCCCCAGCATTTT

j_call: TRBJ2-1
v_call: TRBV18
clone_size: NA
d_call: NA
cdr3_aa: CASSPLADNEQFF
cdr3_nt: TGTGCCAGCTCACCACTAGCGGACAATGAGCAGTTCTTC

j_call: TRBJ2-1
v_call: TRBV4-3
clone_size: NA
d_call: TRBD2
cdr3_aa: CASSHRPGLASYNEQFF
cdr3_nt: TGCGCCAGCAGCCACCGCCCGGGACTAGCGTCGTACAATGAGCAGTTCTTC

j_call: TRBJ1-4
v_call: TRBV4-2
clone_size: NA
d_call: NA
cdr3_aa: CASSQVVGTNEKLFF
cdr3_nt: TGTGCCAGCAGCCAAGTGGTAGGGACTAATGAAAAACTGTTTTTT

j_call: TRBJ2-5
v_call: TRBV19
clone_size: NA
d_call: TRBD2
cdr3_aa: CASSPRTSLGETQYF
cdr3_nt: TGTGCCAGTAGTCCCAGGACTAGCCTCGGGGAGACCCAGTACTTC